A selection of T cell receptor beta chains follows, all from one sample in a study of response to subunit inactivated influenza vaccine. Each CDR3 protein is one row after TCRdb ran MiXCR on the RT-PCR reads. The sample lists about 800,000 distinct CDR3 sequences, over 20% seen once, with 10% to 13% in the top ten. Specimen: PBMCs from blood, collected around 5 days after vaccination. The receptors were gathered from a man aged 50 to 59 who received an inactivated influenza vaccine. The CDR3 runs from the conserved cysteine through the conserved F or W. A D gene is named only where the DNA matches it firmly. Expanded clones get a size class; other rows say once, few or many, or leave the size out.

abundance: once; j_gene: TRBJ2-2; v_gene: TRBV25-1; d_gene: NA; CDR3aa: CASSESNWGRGELFF; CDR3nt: TGTGCCAGCAGTGAATCGAACTGGGGGCGTGGGGAGCTGTTTTTT
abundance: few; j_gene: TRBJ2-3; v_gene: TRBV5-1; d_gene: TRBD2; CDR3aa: CASSLQRGSTDTQYF; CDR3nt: TGCGCCAGCAGCTTACAGCGGGGGTCGACAGATACGCAGTATTTT
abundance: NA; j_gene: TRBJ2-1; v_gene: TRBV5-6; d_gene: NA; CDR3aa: CASSLGLGGNEQFF; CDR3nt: TGTGCCAGCAGCTTGGGACTAGGAGGCAATGAGCAGTTCTTC
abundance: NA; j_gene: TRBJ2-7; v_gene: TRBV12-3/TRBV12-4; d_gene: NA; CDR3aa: CAISLALSTATSYEQYF; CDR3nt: TGTGCCATCAGTTTAGCGCTATCTACAGCGACCAGCTACGAGCAGTACTTC
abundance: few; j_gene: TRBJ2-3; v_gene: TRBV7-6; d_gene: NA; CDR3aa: CASSLEVGDADTQYF; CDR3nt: TGTGCCAGCAGCTTAGAGGTGGGGGACGCAGATACGCAGTATTTT
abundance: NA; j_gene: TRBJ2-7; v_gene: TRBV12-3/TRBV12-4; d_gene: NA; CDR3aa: CASSSQGRGRPYEQYF; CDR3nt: TGTGCCAGCAGCTCCCAGGGCAGGGGCAGACCCTACGAGCAGTACTTC
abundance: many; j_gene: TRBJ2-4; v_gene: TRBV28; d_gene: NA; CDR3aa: CASSLQGAKNIQYF; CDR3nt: TGTGCCAGCAGTCTCCAGGGAGCCAAAAACATTCAGTACTTC
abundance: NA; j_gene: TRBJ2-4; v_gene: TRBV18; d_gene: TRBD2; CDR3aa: CASSSRGGEYIQYF; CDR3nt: TGTGCCAGCTCATCGCGGGGGGGCGAGTACATTCAGTACTTC
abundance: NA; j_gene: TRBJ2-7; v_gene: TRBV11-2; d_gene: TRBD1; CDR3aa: CASSLVGQGGYEQYF; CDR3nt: TGTGCCAGCAGCTTGGTAGGACAGGGTGGATACGAGCAGTACTTC
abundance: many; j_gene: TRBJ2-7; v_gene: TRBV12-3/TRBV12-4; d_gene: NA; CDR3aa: CASKEQGMKYEQYF; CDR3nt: TGTGCCAGCAAGGAGCAGGGTATGAAGTACGAGCAGTACTTC
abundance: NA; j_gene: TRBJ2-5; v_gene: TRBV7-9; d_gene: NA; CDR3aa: CASSFVPRAETQYF; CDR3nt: TGTGCCAGCAGCTTCGTCCCCAGGGCAGAGACCCAGTACTTC
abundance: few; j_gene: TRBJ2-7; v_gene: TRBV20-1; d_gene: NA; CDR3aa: CSAVLRDELYEQYF; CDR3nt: TGCAGTGCCGTCCTTCGGGACGAATTATACGAGCAGTACTTC
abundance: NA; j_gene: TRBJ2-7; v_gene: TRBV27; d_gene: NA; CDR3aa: CASSLSVSAERSYEQYF; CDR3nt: TGTGCCAGCAGTTTATCGGTTTCCGCGGAGCGCTCCTACGAGCAGTACTTC
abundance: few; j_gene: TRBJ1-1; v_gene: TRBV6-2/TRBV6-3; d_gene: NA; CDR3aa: CASSYPLSGYMNTEAFF; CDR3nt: TGTGCCAGCAGTTACCCACTGTCGGGGTACATGAACACTGAAGCTTTCTTT
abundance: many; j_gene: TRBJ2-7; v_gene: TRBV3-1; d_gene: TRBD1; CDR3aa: CASSGTGREQYF; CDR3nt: TGTGCCAGCAGCGGGACAGGGAGAGAGCAGTACTTC
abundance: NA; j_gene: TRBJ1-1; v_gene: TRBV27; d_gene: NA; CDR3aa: CASSSWREDTEAFF; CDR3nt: TGTGCCAGCAGTTCCTGGAGGGAGGACACTGAAGCTTTCTTT
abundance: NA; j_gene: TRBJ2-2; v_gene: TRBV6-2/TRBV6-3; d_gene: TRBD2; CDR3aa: CASSRTSVSNTGELFF; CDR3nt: TGTGCCAGCAGCCGGACTAGCGTTTCGAACACCGGGGAGCTGTTTTTT
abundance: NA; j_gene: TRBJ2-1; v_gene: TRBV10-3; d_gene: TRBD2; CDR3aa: CAISGLAGGISISSYNEQFF; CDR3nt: TGTGCCATCAGTGGACTAGCGGGAGGGATTTCAATTAGCTCCTACAATGAGCAGTTCTTC
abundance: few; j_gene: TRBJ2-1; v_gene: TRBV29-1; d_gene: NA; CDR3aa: CSVAGVRGRVSYNEQFF; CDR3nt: TGCAGCGTTGCGGGTGTGAGGGGGAGGGTCTCCTACAATGAGCAGTTCTTC
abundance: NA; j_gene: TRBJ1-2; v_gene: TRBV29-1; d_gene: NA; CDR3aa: CSVVGIQSNGYTF; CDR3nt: TGCAGCGTTGTAGGTATACAGAGCAATGGCTACACCTTC
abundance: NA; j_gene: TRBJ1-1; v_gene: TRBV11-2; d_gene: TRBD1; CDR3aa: CASRDRAEAFF; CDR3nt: TGTGCCAGCAGGGACAGGGCTGAAGCTTTCTTT
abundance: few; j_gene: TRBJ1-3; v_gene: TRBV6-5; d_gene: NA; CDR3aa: CASSYSDPKSSGNTIYF; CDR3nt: TGTGCCAGCAGTTACTCGGATCCGAAGAGCTCTGGAAACACCATATATTTT
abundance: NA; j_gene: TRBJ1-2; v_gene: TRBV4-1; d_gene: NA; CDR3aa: CASSQERSRYGYTF; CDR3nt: TGCGCCAGCAGCCAAGAGAGGTCAAGGTATGGCTACACCTTC
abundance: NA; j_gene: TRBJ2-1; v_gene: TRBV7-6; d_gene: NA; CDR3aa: CASSLERADVSYNEQFF; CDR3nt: TGTGCCAGCAGCTTAGAACGAGCTGACGTCTCCTACAATGAGCAGTTCTTC
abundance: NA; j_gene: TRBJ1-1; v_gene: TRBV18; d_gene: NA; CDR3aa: CASSRDRSEAFF; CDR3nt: TGTGCCAGCTCACGTGACAGATCTGAAGCTTTCTTT
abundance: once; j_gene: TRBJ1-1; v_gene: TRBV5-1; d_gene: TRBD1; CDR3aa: CASSTLGQGDEAFF; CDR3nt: TGCGCCAGCAGCACCCTAGGACAGGGGGATGAAGCTTTCTTT
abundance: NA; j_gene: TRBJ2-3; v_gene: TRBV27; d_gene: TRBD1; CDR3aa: CASSNRQGAWGTQYF; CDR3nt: TGTGCCAGCAGTAATCGACAGGGTGCATGGGGTACGCAGTATTTT